These 27 T cell receptor beta chains were all obtained from the same sample, sequenced in a study of blood T cell repertoires in COVID-19. Repertoires were generated with immunoSEQ multiplex PCR, while TCRdb's copy carries only in-frame clones and drops some. The sample yields about 59,000 clones, about nine tenths seen once. Sequenced: peripheral blood. The receptors here all came from a man at least 80 years old with acute or convalescent COVID-19.

This clone showed up just a few times. The V gene is TRBV4-1, the J gene TRBJ1-2; tentative D call: TRBD1 (6 bases). Trimming removed 0 bases at V and 4 bases at J, with 24 bases between. This CDR3 is 19 amino acids long. From germline, CDR1 is MGHRA and CDR2 YSYEKL. The CDR3 protein is CASSQEGGGIPPISYGYTF. The CDR3 nucleotides are TGCGCCAGCAGCCAAGAAGGGGGGGGCATTCCCCCTATAAGCTATGGCTACACCTTC.

The chain joins TRBV2 to TRBJ1-1; no clear D. The CDR3 has 11 residues. The germline CDR1 and CDR2 sequences are SNHLY and FYNNEI. Trimming stripped 4 bases from V and 11 bases from J, with 11 bases between. CDR3 protein: CASSAPGRAFF. CDR3 DNA sequence: TGTGCCAGCAGTGCGCCAGGCAGGGCTTTCTTT.

V is TRBV5-4 and J is TRBJ2-4; 8 positions agree with TRBD1. The CDR3 covers 16 residues. Germline V gives CDR1 SGHNT, CDR2 YYREEE (reference sequence). V trimming: 3 bases; J trimming: 0 bases; junction bases outside the gene matches: 5. Written as DNA, the CDR3 is TGTGCCAGCAGCTCGGGACAGGAGTTAGCCAAAAACATTCAGTACTTC. Its translation: CASSSGQELAKNIQYF. The complete variable domain, with remaining parts taken from reference TRBV5-4 and TRBJ2-4, reads ETGVTQSPTHLIKTRGQQVTLRCSSQSGHNTVSWYQQALGQGPQFIFQYYREEENGRGNFPPRFSGLQFPNYSSELNVNALELDDSALYLCASSSGQELAKNIQYFGAGTRLSVL.

The chain has TRBV30 and TRBJ2-3; TRBD1 is a possible D gene (7 bases). The CDR3 length is 13 residues. Trimming shortened V by 7 bases and J by 2 bases, and 13 bases separated the two germline ends. Germline V gives CDR1 GTSNPN, CDR2 SVGIG (reference sequence). CDR3 region: CASRGAPTDTQYF. The CDR3 DNA reads TGTGCCTCCAGGGGGGCCCCCACAGATACGCAGTATTTT.

The chain employs TRBV24-1 and TRBJ2-3, with a weak D call TRBD2 (6 bases). The CDR3 covers 16 residues. V lost 1 base, J lost 1 base, and 11 bases lay in between. Germline V gene lookup returns CDR1 KGHDR and CDR2 SFDVKD. CDR3 in DNA: TGTGCCACCAGTGATTTCGGCTCTAGCGGCACAGATACGCAGTATTTT. This gives the protein CATSDFGSSGTDTQYF.

This sequence joins TRBV27 and TRBJ2-1, with 9 bases matching TRBD1. This CDR3 has 15 residues. Per the germline V gene, CDR1 is MNHEY and CDR2 is SMNVEV (reference sequence). The V and J ends lost 4 bases and 4 bases, in that order; junction bases with no gene match: 5. The CDR3 region is CASSSQGQGYNEQFF. The CDR3 nucleotides are TGTGCCAGCAGTTCCCAGGGACAGGGATACAATGAGCAGTTCTTC.

This clone is termed large. J is TRBJ2-4 and V is TRBV7-9, with 7 positions matching TRBD2. The CDR3 contains 19 residues. Trimming at V came to 5 bases and at J to 0 bases, leaving 16 bases not matched to a gene. CDR1 is SEHNR and CDR2 is FQNEAQ in the germline V gene (reference sequence). The CDR3 DNA follows: TGTGCCAGCAGCCTACCCGGCGGGGGACTTCCGTTAGCCAAAAACATTCAGTACTTC. This encodes CASSLPGGGLPLAKNIQYF.

V and J are TRBV4-1 and TRBJ2-7; TRBD1 agrees at 9 bases. The germline gives CDR1 MGHRA, CDR2 YSYEKL. CDR3 size: 16 residues. The junction had 13 bases not matched to a gene; V was cut back by 3 bases and J by 7 bases. As DNA, the CDR3 is TGCGCCAGCAGCCAGGCCCAGACAGGGGGGCAATGGGAGCAGTACTTC. This gives the protein CASSQAQTGGQWEQYF.

The V call is TRBV7-3, the J call TRBJ1-1, with no clear D. The CDR3 runs to 13 residues. Per germline, CDR1 SGHTA and CDR2 FQGTGA. Trimming cost V 0 bases and J 1 base, with 3 bases left between them. CDR3 DNA sequence: TGTGCCAGCAGCTTAACACAGAACACTGAAGCTTTCTTT. This sequence encodes CASSLTQNTEAFF.

The chain combines TRBV5-1 with TRBJ2-3, with 7 bases identical to TRBD1. The J segment lost 2 bases and the V segment lost 9 bases, leaving 6 bases of the junction unmatched. CDR1 and CDR2 (germline): SGHRS, YFSETQ. CDR3 size: 13 residues. The CDR3 DNA follows: TGCGCCACCACGACAGGGACCACAGATACGCAGTATTTT. It codes for CATTTGTTDTQYF.

This clone has a single count. The genes are TRBV3-1 (or the pseudogene TRBV3-2) and TRBJ2-3; 7 bases are shared with TRBD2. Germline V lookup: CDR1 LGHDT, CDR2 YNNKEL (reference sequence). This CDR3 region has 14 residues. Trimming at V came to 4 bases and at J to 4 bases, leaving 5 bases not matched to a gene. The CDR3 loop is CASSPTGRADTQYF. Written as DNA, the CDR3 is TGTGCCAGCAGCCCGACTGGGAGGGCAGATACGCAGTATTTT.

The chain carries TRBV11-2 and TRBJ2-5; 10 positions match TRBD2. Looked up from germline, CDR1 is SGHAT and CDR2 is FQNNGV. The CDR3 has 16 residues. The junction had 5 bases not matched to a gene; V was cut back by 3 bases and J by 1 base. The CDR3 DNA reads TGTGCCAGCAGCTTTTGGTCTAGCGGGAGCCAAGAGACCCAGTACTTC. This translates into CASSFWSSGSQETQYF.

The chain joins TRBV7-2 to TRBJ2-1; D perhaps matches TRBD2 (5 bases). Germline lookup yields CDR1 SGHTA and CDR2 FQGNSA. With 1 base removed from V and 8 bases from J, the gap between germline ends came to 12 bases. The CDR3 is made up of 14 amino acids. Here the CDR3 DNA reads TGTGCCAGCAGCTTAGAATACGCGGGCTATGAGCAGTTCTTC. It is translated as CASSLEYAGYEQFF. Full variable domain (missing parts from reference TRBV7-2 and TRBJ2-1): GAGVSQSPSNKVTEKGKDVELRCDPISGHTALYWYRQSLGQGLEFLIYFQGNSAPDKSGLPSDRFSAERTGGSVSTLTIQRTQQEDSAVYLCASSLEYAGYEQFFGPGTRLTVL.

The chain recombines TRBV6-5 with TRBJ1-2; a possible D gene is TRBD1 (5 bases). Between the trimmed V and J ends, which lost 1 base and 7 bases, there was a span of 7 bases. CDR1 is MNHEY and CDR2 is SVGAGI in the germline V gene. CDR3 length equals 12 residues. CDR3 DNA: TGTGCCAGCAGTTACTATAGGGGTGGCTACACCTTC. Encoded protein: CASSYYRGGYTF.

The chain is built from TRBV7-8 and TRBJ1-1, with D perhaps matching TRBD1 (5 bases). Germline values: CDR1 SGHVS, CDR2 FQNEAQ. V lost 3 bases, J lost 6 bases, and 5 bases lay in between. This CDR3 is built from 11 residues. This chain's CDR3 is CASSLTAEAFF. In nucleotides, the CDR3 is TGTGCCAGCAGCTTGACAGCTGAAGCTTTCTTT.

V is TRBV6-5 and J is TRBJ1-5, with 7 bases aligning to TRBD1. The CDR3 is 15 residues long. Losses at the gene ends were 0 bases for V and 2 bases for J; bases not matched to a gene: 1. Germline-derived CDR1 and CDR2 are MNHEY and SVGAGI. DNA of the CDR3: TGTGCCAGCAGTTACTCTGGGACAGGCAATCAGCCCCAGCATTTT. Amino acids: CASSYSGTGNQPQHF.

The V gene is TRBV11-3, the J gene TRBJ2-1; a weak D match, TRBD2 (5 bases). V was trimmed by 5 bases and J by 6 bases, leaving 17 bases between them. CDR3 length: 15 residues. Germline V CDR1 and CDR2: SGHNT, YENEEA. The CDR3 bases are TGTGCCAGCAGCGTGGACTTTACATCACGCAATGAGCAGTTCTTC. Translation gives CASSVDFTSRNEQFF.

This clone has more than one count but fewer than ten. V is TRBV10-3 and J is TRBJ1-2; tentative D call: TRBD1 (5 bases). The V gene lost 4 bases and the J gene lost 8 bases, with 11 bases spanning the gap. Germline-derived CDR1 and CDR2 are ENHRY and SYGVKD. The CDR3 has 12 amino acids. CDR3 residues: CAISGRGGGYTF. In DNA form, the CDR3 reads TGTGCCATCAGTGGAAGGGGAGGAGGCTACACCTTC.

V usage is TRBV7-8 and J usage is TRBJ2-7; 9 nucleotides agree with TRBD1. The CDR3 loop spans 14 amino acids. The germline V gene encodes CDR1 SGHVS and CDR2 FQNEAQ. Trimming took 1 base from V and 6 from J; bases not matched to a gene: 4. DNA of the CDR3: TGTGCCAGCAGCTTAGGACAGGGGGTCGGCGAGCAGTACTTC. This sequence encodes CASSLGQGVGEQYF.

Comment on this clone: The same CDR3 also results from other DNA sequences found in this sample. The V and J genes are TRBV7-2 and TRBJ2-2; 9 bases map to TRBD2. Germline CDR1 reads SGHTA; CDR2 reads FQGNSA. This CDR3 is 16 amino acids long. Trimming cost V 3 bases and J 4 bases; bases outside gene matches: 6. The CDR3 nucleotides are TGTGCCAGCAGCTTGTGGCGGGGGGGCCCCACCGGGGAGCTGTTTTTT. Protein product: CASSLWRGGPTGELFF.

The chain links TRBV30 to TRBJ2-5, with TRBD2 matching over 8 bases. The trim removed 0 bases at V and 5 bases at J, leaving 14 bases unmatched. This CDR3 is built from 17 residues. The germline V gene encodes CDR1 GTSNPN and CDR2 SVGIG (reference sequence). The CDR3 is CAWSVPLGGAGGETQYF. The CDR3 nucleotides read TGTGCCTGGAGTGTACCCCTCGGGGGGGCCGGGGGGGAGACCCAGTACTTC.

V and J are TRBV5-8 and TRBJ2-3; unclear D gene. Trimming removed 0 bases from V and 13 bases from J, with 9 bases in between. This CDR3 has 11 residues. Germline assignment: CDR1 SGHTS and CDR2 YDEGEE. The CDR3, as DNA: TGTGCCAGCAGCTTGGTTCTAGAGAAGTATTTT. This codes for CASSLVLEKYF.

The chain is built from TRBV3-1 (or the pseudogene TRBV3-2) and TRBJ2-1; a weak D match, TRBD2 (6 bases). This CDR3 spans 15 amino acids. V was shortened by 0 bases and J by 4 bases, with 10 bases between the two germline ends. Germline CDR1 is LGHDT and CDR2 is YNNKEL (reference sequence). CDR3 nucleotide sequence: TGTGCCAGCAGCCAAGATGGAGGGGAATACAATGAGCAGTTCTTC. Translating gives CASSQDGGEYNEQFF.

V gene TRBV4-2 combines with J gene TRBJ1-3; D perhaps matches TRBD1 (5 bases). Trimming removed 0 bases at V and 0 bases at J, with 12 bases between. This CDR3 is built from 17 residues. Germline V gene lookup returns CDR1 LGHNA and CDR2 YNFKEQ. The CDR3 protein is CASSQDLRGNSGNTIYF. The DNA of the CDR3 is TGTGCCAGCAGCCAAGATCTAAGGGGTAACTCTGGAAACACCATATATTTT.

The chain joins TRBV4-2 to TRBJ2-7, with 8 bases that match TRBD2. Losses at the gene ends were 0 bases for V and 3 bases for J; bases not matched to a gene: 13. Germline V gives CDR1 LGHNA, CDR2 YNFKEQ. There are 18 residues in the CDR3. The CDR3 sequence is CASSQDAQLLGGGYEQYF. DNA of the CDR3: TGTGCCAGCAGCCAAGACGCGCAACTTCTCGGGGGGGGCTACGAGCAGTACTTC.

This chain links TRBV24-1 with TRBJ2-1; 9 bases agree with TRBD1. The J segment lost 8 bases and the V segment lost 4 bases, leaving 11 bases of the junction unmatched. The CDR3 length is 16 residues. The germline CDR1 and CDR2 sequences are KGHDR and SFDVKD. The CDR3 DNA follows: TGTGCCACCAGTGACCCACCCGGGACAGGGAGATATGAGCAGTTCTTC. It codes for CATSDPPGTGRYEQFF.

This rearrangement joins TRBV6-5 to TRBJ2-2; 8 positions agree with TRBD1. Germline trimming cut 6 bases from V and 6 bases from J; bases unmatched to any gene: 9. The germline V gene has CDR1 MNHEY and CDR2 SVGAGI. This CDR3 region has 15 residues. This CDR3 reads CASRGDRGSAGELFF. The CDR3 nucleotides read TGTGCCAGCAGAGGAGACAGGGGCTCCGCCGGGGAGCTGTTTTTT.